The source of this TCR beta chain is a study of patients and donors after allogeneic stem cell transplantation. By proportion, this clonotype is medium-sized. V was cut by 3 bases and J by 6 bases, with 16 bases left in between. Germline V gives CDR1 SGHNT, CDR2 YYREEE (reference sequence). CDR3 length: 15 amino acids. TCRdb independently ran MiXCR on the RT-PCR reads; one entry per CDR3 protein. The sample yields under 2,000 distinct CDR3 sequences, roughly 7.2% seen once. V usage is TRBV5-4 and J usage is TRBJ2-4; D may be TRBD2 (6 bases). The source material was blood, either unsorted or a sorted T cell fraction (not recorded which). The TCR was taken from a human donor who was either an allogeneic HSCT recipient or a stem cell or donor lymphocyte infusion donor (not recorded which). It is not recorded whose cells these are; they may come from a transplant donor. In DNA, the CDR3 is TGTGCCAGCAGCTCCTTTCAGGAGGGGCGAAACATTCAGTACTTC. It codes for CASSSFQEGRNIQYF.